This T cell receptor beta chain is drawn from a study of shared T cell receptors in the human thymus (dated by TCRdb to 2020 to 2023). Regarding the research as a whole: The study investigated the way shared, self-reactive T-cell receptor alpha chains are produced in the human thymus.

In this sample, this clone turned up a few times. Which antigen it targets is not known. No per-base quality is available; no much larger clone lies one base away. Library construction relied on the immunoSEQ multiplex PCR assay. The immuneACCESS repertoire file appears here via TCRdb, limited to in-frame rearrangements. These files lack a portion of the clones; in checked studies, under half of the deficit traces to unresolved V genes, and the cause of the others is not known. This sample is represented by hundreds of thousands of clones; about 80% of them were singletons. Together, the top ten hold less than 0.015% of the sample. Trimming removed 2 bases from V and 4 bases from J, leaving 8 bases between the germline ends. CDR1 MDHEN and CDR2 SYDVKM were looked up in the germline V gene. The CDR3 starts with the cysteine, ends with the phenylalanine, and has 13 residues. The sequence is cut down to CDR3 DNA, 39 bases in frame from base 1.

These same records also appear under a second study, on human thymus T cells. The second study's authors report: In Finland, the donors were immunologically healthy infants who were having open corrective cardiac surgery for congenital heart defects. The thymus tissue came from surgical resects taken out during corrective cardiac surgery. Both the thymic and the peripheral blood repertoires appeared to show biased V and J gene segment usage. Highly overlapping thymic TCR repertoires among unrelated individuals were reported in the related research. The study described the TCR alpha and beta repertoires in fewer than 10 infant thymus samples and a few matching peripheral blood samples. The cohort included more than 5 male and a couple of female infants, with donor ages spanning 7 to 244 days. Thymocytes were released mechanically from tissue and stored at -70 °C as pellets of roughly 8.5-32 million cells. Genomic DNA was extracted from frozen cell pellets with a QIAsymphony instrument. The immunoSEQ multiplex PCR assay was used to amplify the TCRB and TCRAD loci from a standardized amount of quality-controlled genomic DNA. The amplicons spanned the V(D)J region and were long enough to cover the CDR3 and allow V and J genes to be identified. The commercial immunoSEQ service was used to sequence amplicons on an Illumina platform. Primer bias and sequencing errors were corrected as previously described, and TCRAD and TCRB definitions were based on the IMGT database. Analysis of the repertoires was done with immunoSEQ Analyzer 3.0 and VDJTools and included basic statistics, V/J segment usage, diversity estimates, rarefaction and pairwise overlap. To estimate diversity, the Chao1, ChaoE, Efron-Thisted, Shannon and inverse Simpson indices were applied, and diversity was also estimated on datasets down-sampled to the smallest sample. For repertoire overlap, CDR3 nucleotide sequence, V gene and J gene had to match strictly, and clustering was done by Jaccard-based multidimensional scaling. On average, thymus samples yielded 650,000 to 1,000,000 unique TCRB clonotypes, whereas blood samples yielded some 80,000.

The chain is assembled from TRBV28 and TRBJ1-1, with the D segment identity uncertain. This receptor was taken from a boy under three years old with a congenital heart defect. Donor details come from another sample of the same person, matched by shared clones. Sequencing input: thymocytes. The base sequence is TGTGCCAGCAGTTTACCCCGGTGCACTGAAGCTTTCTTT. Translated, it reads CASSLPRCTEAFF. Where the CDR3 stops, the reference TRBV28 and TRBJ1-1 genes take over; the full variable domain is DVKVTQSSRYLVKRTGEKVFLECVQDMDHENMFWYRQDPGLGLRLIYFSYDVKMKEKGDIPEGYSVSREKKERFSLILESASTNQTSMYLCASSLPRCTEAFFGQGTRLTVV.